This T cell receptor beta chain was identified in a study of follicular helper T cells after annual influenza vaccination. Study-wide results and limits: ICOS-CD38- cTfh most often held earlier Day 7 ICOS+CD38+ clones.

Note on this clone: What it recognizes is unknown.

The CDR3 extends over 16 amino acids. CDR1 GTSNPN and CDR2 SVGIG come from the germline V gene (reference sequence). The V and J ends lost 0 bases and 3 bases respectively, with 16 bases between them. TCRB sequencing was done at Survey resolution level. The data were produced by immunoSEQ multiplex PCR, yet TCRdb's version contains in-frame clones alone and is incomplete. The sample has just over 8,500 clones; 82% are singletons. The time point denotes: 2015-2016 season, 7 days after influenza vaccination. Donors with HIV/AIDS, active malignancy, immunomodulators or active illness were excluded. Blood volume per time point ranged from roughly 40 to 100 mL.

The chain uses TRBV30 and TRBJ2-3, with D perhaps matching TRBD2 (5 bases). This sample comprised CXCR5+ CD38- circulating T follicular helper cells from blood, obtained 7 days after influenza vaccination. Subset specified: circulating Tfh, non-naive CD4+CXCR5+PD-1+ (ICOS+CD38+ or ICOS-CD38-). This clonotype was sampled from an adult who received the influenza vaccine. CDR3 nucleotides: TGTGCCTGGAGTGTAGGCGGGTACCCCGAAACAGATACGCAGTATTTT. Protein product: CAWSVGGYPETDTQYF.